The clone carrying this TCR beta chain was observed many times. What it binds is unknown. Germline-derived CDR1 and CDR2 are SEHNR and FQNEAQ (reference sequence). The CDR3 consists of 14 residues. V lost 4 bases to trimming and J lost 4 bases, with 11 bases between them. These data are taken from a study of blood T cells in healthy people across ages. Whole-study context: Template switching caught about one barcoded beta molecule for each two T cells.

Study-wide results and limits: CMV status of donors was not determined, possibly confounding expanded clonotype changes.

Alongside a J-beta primer mix, a sample-barcoded 5' primer served in a second PCR lasting about 6 to 12 cycles. With 12 random nucleotides, a template-switch adaptor tagged each individual cDNA molecule. CDR3-containing paired-end reads numbered at least 3 million in each sample. TCRdb analysed the 5' RACE reads with MiXCR anew, one entry per CDR3 protein. Of 850,000 to 1,100,000 distinct CDR3 sequences detected, less than 45% appear once; the ten largest clones hold 13%. V and J are TRBV7-9 and TRBJ2-1; D call uncertain. The TCR originated in a man aged 18 to 29 in good health. Material for sequencing was blood. CDR3 in DNA: TGTGCCAGCAGCTCCTGGATCGAATACAATGAGCAGTTCTTC. The encoded protein is CASSSWIEYNEQFF. The full variable domain, in which reference TRBV7-9 and TRBJ2-1 provide the parts outside the CDR3, is DTGVSQNPRHKITKRGQNVTFRCDPISEHNRLYWYRQTLGQGPEFLTYFQNEAQLEKSRLLSDRFSAERPKGSFSTLEIQRTEQGDSAMYLCASSSWIEYNEQFFGPGTRLTVL.